This T cell receptor beta chain comes out of a study of cytomegalovirus exposure and HLA in healthy donors. V was clipped by 3 bases and J by 8 bases; unmatched bases: 13. This CDR3 spans 16 amino acids. Germline CDR1 and CDR2: SGHDT and YYEEEE. This clone is called medium-sized based on its frequency. Primers: 60 Vbeta forward and 13 Jbeta reverse. Using immunoSEQ multiplex PCR, the repertoire was profiled, and TCRdb retains in-frame clones only, with some absent. This sample's clone table lists about 88,000 clones. The specimen was PBMCs. This sequence joins TRBV5-6 and TRBJ2-1; 8 bases match TRBD2. This sequence originates from a girl aged 5 to 17 in good health and CMV-seropositive. CDR3 sequence reads: CASSSNPGGMGDEQFF. DNA for the CDR3: TGTGCCAGCAGCTCCAACCCGGGGGGGATGGGGGATGAGCAGTTCTTC.